This TCR beta chain was obtained from a study of T cells in Graves' hyperthyroidism and ophthalmopathy. Whole-study findings and limits: In the blood, most expanded thyroid clonotypes above 0.001 appeared as well. A model using 13 V-J features told ophthalmopathy apart from stable hyperthyroidism.

CDR1 DFQATT and CDR2 SNEGSKA come from the germline V gene (reference sequence). The CDR3 loop spans 13 amino acids. On this clonotype: Its target is not known. This sequence may be a read error, since a much larger clone differs from it by one base.

The source material, RNA transcripts, was used to amplify TCR beta CDR3 regions. RT-PCR in the first round (using the HTBI primer set) targeted the TCR CDR3. Via MiXCR, TCRdb re-called the multiplex PCR reads, giving one row per CDR3 protein. The sample records approximately 530,000 distinct CDR3 sequences, 16% being singletons. The study defined stable Graves' hyperthyroidism as no ophthalmopathy progression within 18 months. Diagnostic assessment was based on clinical symptoms, serum thyroxine and TRAb, thyroid ultrasound and orbital computed tomography. The TCR comes from a young woman with Graves' hyperthyroidism. The chain links TRBV20-1 to TRBJ2-7; D gene unclear. The J call is uncertain, as TRBJ2-1 better fits the DNA end. The specimen sequenced was blood. The CDR3 sequence is CSALPGSSYEQFF. In DNA, the CDR3 is TGCAGTGCTCTCCCCGGTAGCTCCTACGAGCAGTTCTTC.